The clone carrying this TCR beta chain was detected a few times. The antigen remains undetermined. The germline gives CDR1 SGHTA, CDR2 FQGNSA. Germline trimming cut 5 bases from V and 1 base from J; bases unmatched to any gene: 13. The CDR3 runs 18 residues. The sample is drawn from a study of T-cell memory formation after mild COVID-19. General study findings and limits: A subset of responding clones appeared in pre-infection memory, suggesting cross-reactive memory joined. Day 15 to 85 contracting clones showed balanced CD4/CD8; day 15 to 37 expanders favored CD4+. CD4+ contracting clones were mainly CM and EM; CD8+ ones, EMRA.

TCRdb re-called the 5' RACE reads through MiXCR, storing one row per CDR3 protein. Among roughly 310,000 distinct CDR3 sequences listed, 15% to 20% were seen once. This TCR was recovered from a man between 18 and 29 years old who had mild COVID-19 (a few samples of this study predate the infection). Cell type and time point are not known. This chain connects TRBV7-2 to TRBJ2-1; 8 bases map to TRBD1. Sequenced input: PBMCs or a T cell subset sorted from them (not recorded which). The CDR3 DNA sequence: TGTGCCAGCAGCCAAGGGACAGGTATCCCTATATCCTACAATGAGCAGTTCTTC. This gives the protein CASSQGTGIPISYNEQFF.